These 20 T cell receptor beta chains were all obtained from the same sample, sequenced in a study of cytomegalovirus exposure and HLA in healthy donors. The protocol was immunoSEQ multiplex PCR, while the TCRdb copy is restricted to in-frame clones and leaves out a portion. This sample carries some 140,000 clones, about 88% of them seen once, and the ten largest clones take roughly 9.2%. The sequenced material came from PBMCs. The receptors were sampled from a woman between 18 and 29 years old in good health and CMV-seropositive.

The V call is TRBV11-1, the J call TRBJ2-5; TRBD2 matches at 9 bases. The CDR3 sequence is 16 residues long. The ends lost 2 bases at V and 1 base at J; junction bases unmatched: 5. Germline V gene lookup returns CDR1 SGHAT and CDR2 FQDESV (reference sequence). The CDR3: CASSLSSGVPQETQYF. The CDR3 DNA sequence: TGTGCCAGCAGCTTATCTAGCGGGGTTCCCCAAGAGACCCAGTACTTC.

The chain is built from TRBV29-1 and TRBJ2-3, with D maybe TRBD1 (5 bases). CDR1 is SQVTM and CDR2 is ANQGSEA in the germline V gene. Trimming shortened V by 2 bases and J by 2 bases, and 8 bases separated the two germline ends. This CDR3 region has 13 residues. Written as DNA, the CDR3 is TGCAGCGTTGAAAGGGGTCCCACAGATACGCAGTATTTT. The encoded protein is CSVERGPTDTQYF.

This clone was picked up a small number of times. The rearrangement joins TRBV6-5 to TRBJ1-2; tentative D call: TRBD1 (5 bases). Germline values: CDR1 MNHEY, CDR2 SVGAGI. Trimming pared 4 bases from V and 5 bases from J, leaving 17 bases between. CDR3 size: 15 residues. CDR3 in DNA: TGTGCCAGCAGTTCGCAGGGAGGTGGTGGGTATGGCTACACCTTC. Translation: CASSSQGGGGYGYTF.

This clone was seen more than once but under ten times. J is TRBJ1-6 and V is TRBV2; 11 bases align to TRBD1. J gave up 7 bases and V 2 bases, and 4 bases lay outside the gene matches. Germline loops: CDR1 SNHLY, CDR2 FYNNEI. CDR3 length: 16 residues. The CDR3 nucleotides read TGTGCCAGCAGTGAACGGACAGGGGGCGCGAATTCACCCCTCCACTTT. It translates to CASSERTGGANSPLHF.

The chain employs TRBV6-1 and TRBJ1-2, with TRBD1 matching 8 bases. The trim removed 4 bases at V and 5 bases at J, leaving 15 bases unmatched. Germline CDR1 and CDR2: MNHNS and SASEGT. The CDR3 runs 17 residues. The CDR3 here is CASSGMAGQAIAYGYTF. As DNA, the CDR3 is TGTGCCAGCAGTGGGATGGCGGGACAGGCAATTGCTTATGGCTACACCTTC.

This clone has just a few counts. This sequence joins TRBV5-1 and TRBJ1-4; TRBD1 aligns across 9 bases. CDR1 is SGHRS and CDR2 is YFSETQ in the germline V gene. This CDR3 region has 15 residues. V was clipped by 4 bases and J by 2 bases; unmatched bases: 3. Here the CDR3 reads CASSPGQGTNEKLFF. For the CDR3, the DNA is TGCGCCAGCAGCCCCGGACAGGGGACTAATGAAAAACTGTTTTTT.

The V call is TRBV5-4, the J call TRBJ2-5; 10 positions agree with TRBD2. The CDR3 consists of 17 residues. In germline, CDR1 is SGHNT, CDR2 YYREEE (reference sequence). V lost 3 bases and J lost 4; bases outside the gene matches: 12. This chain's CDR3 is CASSSTTPERGGETQYF. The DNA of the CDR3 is TGTGCCAGCAGCTCCACTACCCCAGAGCGGGGGGGAGAGACCCAGTACTTC.

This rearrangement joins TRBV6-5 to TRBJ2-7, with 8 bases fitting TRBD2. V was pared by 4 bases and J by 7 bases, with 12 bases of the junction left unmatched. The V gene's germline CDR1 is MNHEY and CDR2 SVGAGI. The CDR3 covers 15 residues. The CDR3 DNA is TGTGCCAGCAGTTCCGGTTTTAGCGGGGTCGGGGAGCAGTACTTC. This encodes CASSSGFSGVGEQYF.

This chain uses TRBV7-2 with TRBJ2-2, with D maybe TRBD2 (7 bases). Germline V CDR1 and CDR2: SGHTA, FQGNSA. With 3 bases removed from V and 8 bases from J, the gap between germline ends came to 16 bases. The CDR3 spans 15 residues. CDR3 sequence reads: CASSLIGGAPGELFF. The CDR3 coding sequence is TGTGCCAGCAGCTTGATTGGGGGGGCGCCTGGGGAGCTGTTTTTT.

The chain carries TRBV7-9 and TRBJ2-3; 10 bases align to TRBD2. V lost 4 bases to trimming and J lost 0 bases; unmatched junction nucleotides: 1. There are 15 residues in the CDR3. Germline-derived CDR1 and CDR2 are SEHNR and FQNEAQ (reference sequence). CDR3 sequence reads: CASSWGLASTDTQYF. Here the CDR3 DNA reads TGTGCCAGCAGCTGGGGACTAGCGAGCACAGATACGCAGTATTTT.

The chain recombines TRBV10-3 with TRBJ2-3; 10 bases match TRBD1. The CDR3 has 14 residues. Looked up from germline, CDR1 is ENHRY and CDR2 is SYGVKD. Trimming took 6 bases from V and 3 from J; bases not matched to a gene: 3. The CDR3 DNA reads TGTGCCATCAGAGGGGGACAGGGGACAGATACGCAGTATTTT. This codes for CAIRGGQGTDTQYF.

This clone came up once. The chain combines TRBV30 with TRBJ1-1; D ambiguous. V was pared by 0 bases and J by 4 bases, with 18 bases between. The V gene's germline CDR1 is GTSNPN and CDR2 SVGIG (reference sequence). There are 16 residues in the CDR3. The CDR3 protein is CAWSVFPGSFRTEAFF. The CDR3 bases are TGTGCCTGGAGTGTTTTCCCCGGGTCTTTTCGCACTGAAGCTTTCTTT.

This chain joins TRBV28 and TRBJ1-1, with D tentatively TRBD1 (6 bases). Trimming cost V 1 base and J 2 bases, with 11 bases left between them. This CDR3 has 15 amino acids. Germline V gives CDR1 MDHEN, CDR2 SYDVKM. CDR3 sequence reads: CASSLSVRGNTEAFF. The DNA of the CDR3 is TGTGCCAGCAGTTTATCGGTCAGGGGTAACACTGAAGCTTTCTTT.

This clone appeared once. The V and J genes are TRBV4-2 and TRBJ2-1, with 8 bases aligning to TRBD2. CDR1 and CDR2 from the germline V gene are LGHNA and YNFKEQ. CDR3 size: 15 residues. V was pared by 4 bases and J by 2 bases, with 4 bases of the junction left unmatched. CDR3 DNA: TGTGCCAGCAGCCGTACTAGCGGAACCTACAATGAGCAGTTCTTC. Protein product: CASSRTSGTYNEQFF.

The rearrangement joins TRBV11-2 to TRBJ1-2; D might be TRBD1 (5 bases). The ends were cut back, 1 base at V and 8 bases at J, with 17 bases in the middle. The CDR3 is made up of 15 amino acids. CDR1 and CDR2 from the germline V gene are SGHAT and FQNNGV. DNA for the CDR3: TGTGCCAGCAGCTTAGGCGGTGCGGGGCCGGGAGGCTACACCTTC. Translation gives CASSLGGAGPGGYTF.

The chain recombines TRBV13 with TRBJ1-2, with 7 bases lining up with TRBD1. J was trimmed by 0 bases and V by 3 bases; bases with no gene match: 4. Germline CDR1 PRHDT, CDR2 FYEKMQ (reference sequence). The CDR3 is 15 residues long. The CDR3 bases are TGTGCCAGCAGCTTCGGGGACAGCCCTAACTATGGCTACACCTTC. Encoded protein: CASSFGDSPNYGYTF.

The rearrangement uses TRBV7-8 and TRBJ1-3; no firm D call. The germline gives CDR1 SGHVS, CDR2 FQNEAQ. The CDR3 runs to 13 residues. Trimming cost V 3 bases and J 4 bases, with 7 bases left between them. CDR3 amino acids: CASSFSTGNTIYF. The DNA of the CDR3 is TGTGCCAGCAGCTTCTCGACAGGAAACACCATATATTTT.

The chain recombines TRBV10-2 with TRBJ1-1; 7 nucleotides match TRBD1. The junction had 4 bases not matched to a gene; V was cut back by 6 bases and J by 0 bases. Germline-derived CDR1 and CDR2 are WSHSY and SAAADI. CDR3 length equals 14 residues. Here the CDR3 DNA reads TGCGCCAGCAGGTTGGGACAGCTGAACACTGAAGCTTTCTTT. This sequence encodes CASRLGQLNTEAFF.

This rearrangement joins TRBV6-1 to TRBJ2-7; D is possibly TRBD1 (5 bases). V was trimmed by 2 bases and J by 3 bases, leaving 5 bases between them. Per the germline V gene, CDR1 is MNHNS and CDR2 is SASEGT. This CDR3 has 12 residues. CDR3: CASSETGYEQYF. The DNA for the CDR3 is TGTGCCAGCAGTGAAACAGGCTACGAGCAGTACTTC.

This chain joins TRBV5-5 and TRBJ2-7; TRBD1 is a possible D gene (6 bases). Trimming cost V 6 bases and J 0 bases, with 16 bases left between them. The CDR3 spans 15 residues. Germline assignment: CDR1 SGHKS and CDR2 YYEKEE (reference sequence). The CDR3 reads CASTERGGHSYEQYF. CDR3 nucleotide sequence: TGTGCCAGCACCGAAAGAGGGGGACACTCCTACGAGCAGTACTTC.